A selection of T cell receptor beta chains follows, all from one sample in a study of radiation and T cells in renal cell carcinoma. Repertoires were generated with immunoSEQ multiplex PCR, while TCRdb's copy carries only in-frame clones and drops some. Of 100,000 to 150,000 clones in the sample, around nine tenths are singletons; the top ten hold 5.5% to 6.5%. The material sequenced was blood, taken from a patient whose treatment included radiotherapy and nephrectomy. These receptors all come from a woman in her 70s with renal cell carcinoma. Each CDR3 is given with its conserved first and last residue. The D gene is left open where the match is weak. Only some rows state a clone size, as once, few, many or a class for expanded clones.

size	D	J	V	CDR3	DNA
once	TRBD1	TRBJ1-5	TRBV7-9	CASSQQGGPGQPQHF	TGTGCCAGCAGCCAACAGGGGGGGCCGGGTCAGCCCCAGCATTTT
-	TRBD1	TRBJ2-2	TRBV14	CASSLRQGNTGELFF	TGTGCCAGCAGCCTACGACAGGGGAACACCGGGGAGCTGTTTTTT
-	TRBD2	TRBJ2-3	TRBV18	CASSPGGGATDTQYF	TGTGCCAGCTCACCAGGGGGAGGGGCCACAGATACGCAGTATTTT
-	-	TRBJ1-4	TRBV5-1	CASRRYATNEKLFF	TGCGCCAGCAGGCGCTATGCAACTAATGAAAAACTGTTTTTT
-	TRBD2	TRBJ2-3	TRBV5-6	CASSFSGGADTQYF	TGTGCCAGCAGCTTTAGCGGGGGAGCAGATACGCAGTATTTT
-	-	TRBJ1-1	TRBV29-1	CSGMMGYTEAFF	TGCAGCGGTATGATGGGGTACACTGAAGCTTTCTTT
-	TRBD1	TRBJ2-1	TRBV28	CASSPGQGDEQFF	TGTGCCAGCAGTCCGGGACAGGGGGATGAGCAGTTCTTC
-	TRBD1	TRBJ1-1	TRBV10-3	CAISERSGGTEAFF	TGTGCCATCAGTGAGAGATCAGGGGGCACTGAAGCTTTCTTT
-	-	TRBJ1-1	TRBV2	CASMEVSATEAFF	TGTGCCAGCATGGAAGTCTCAGCGACTGAAGCTTTCTTT
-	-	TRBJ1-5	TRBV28	CASSLSGTHQPQHF	TGTGCCAGCAGTTTATCAGGGACCCATCAGCCCCAGCATTTT
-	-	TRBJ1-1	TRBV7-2	CASSTYRQTGEAFF	TGTGCCAGCAGCACCTACCGACAGACTGGTGAAGCTTTCTTT
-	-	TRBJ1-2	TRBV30	CAWSPGGYAYTF	TGTGCCTGGAGCCCGGGGGGTTATGCCTACACCTTC